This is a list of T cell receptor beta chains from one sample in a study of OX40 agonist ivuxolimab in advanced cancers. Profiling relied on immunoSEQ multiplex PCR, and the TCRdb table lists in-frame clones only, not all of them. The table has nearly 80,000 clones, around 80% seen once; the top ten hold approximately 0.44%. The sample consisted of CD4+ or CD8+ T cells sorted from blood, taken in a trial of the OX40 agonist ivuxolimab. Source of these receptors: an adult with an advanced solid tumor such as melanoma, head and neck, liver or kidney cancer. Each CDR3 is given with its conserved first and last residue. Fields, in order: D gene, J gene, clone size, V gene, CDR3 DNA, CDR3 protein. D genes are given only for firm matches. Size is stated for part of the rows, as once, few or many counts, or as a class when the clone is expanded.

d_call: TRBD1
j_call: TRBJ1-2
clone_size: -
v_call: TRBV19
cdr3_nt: TGTGCCAGTAGTATTCGGTTTGGGACAGACCGAAACTATGGCTACACCTTC
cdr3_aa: CASSIRFGTDRNYGYTF

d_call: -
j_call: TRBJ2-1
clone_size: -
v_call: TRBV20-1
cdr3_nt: TGCAGTTCAGAGCCGGGGACCAAGCAGTTCTTC
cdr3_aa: CSSEPGTKQFF

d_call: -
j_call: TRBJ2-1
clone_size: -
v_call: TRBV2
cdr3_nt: TGTGCCAGCTGGTGGGGGGCATGGAATGAGCAGTTCTTC
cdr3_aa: CASWWGAWNEQFF

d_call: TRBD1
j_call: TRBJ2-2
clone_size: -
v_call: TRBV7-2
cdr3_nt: TGTGCCAGCATCCTAGGGGGCGCCGGCACCGGGGAGCTGTTTTTT
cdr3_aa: CASILGGAGTGELFF

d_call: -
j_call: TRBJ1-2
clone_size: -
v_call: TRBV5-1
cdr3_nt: TGCGCCAGCAGCACCTTAAGCGGGAATGGCTACACCTTC
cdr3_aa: CASSTLSGNGYTF

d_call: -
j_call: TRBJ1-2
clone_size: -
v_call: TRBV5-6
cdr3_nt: TGTGCCAGCAGCTTGCCTCCGGTGTCTAACTATGGCTACACCTTC
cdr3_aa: CASSLPPVSNYGYTF

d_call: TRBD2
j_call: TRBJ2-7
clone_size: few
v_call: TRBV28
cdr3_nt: TGTGCCAGCAGACGAGCGGGAGGAACCTACGAGCAGTACTTC
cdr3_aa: CASRRAGGTYEQYF

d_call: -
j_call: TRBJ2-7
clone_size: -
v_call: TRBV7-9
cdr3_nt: TGTGCCAGCAGCCCGACAGGATCTCACTACGAGCAGTACTTC
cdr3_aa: CASSPTGSHYEQYF

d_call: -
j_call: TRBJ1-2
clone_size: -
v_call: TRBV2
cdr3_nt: TGTGCCAGCAGTGAAAGGTCCGTCTATGGCTACACCTTC
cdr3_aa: CASSERSVYGYTF

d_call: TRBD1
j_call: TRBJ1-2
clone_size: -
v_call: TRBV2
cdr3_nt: TGTGCCAGCAGTCTTGGACAGGGGGCTTGGTATGGCTACACCTTC
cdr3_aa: CASSLGQGAWYGYTF

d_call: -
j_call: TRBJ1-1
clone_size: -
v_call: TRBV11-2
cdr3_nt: TGTGCCAGCAGCCCCCGGACGGTGAACACTGAAGCTTTCTTT
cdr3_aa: CASSPRTVNTEAFF

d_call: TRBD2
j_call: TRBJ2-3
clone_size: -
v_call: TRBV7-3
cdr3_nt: TGTGCCAGCAGCTCACAAGCCCCGGGACTAGCGGGGGGTGGTGCGCAGTATTTT
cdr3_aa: CASSSQAPGLAGGGAQYF

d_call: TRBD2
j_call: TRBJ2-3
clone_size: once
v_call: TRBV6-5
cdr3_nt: TGTGCCAGCAGTTACTCCCGGGGGGGGCGAAGAGATACGCAGTATTTT
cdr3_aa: CASSYSRGGRRDTQYF

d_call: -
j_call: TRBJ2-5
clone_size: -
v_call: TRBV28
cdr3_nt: TGTGCCAGCAGTCCGACTCAAAGGGAAGAGACCCAGTACTTC
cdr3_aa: CASSPTQREETQYF

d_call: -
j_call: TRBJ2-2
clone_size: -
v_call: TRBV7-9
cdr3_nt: TGTGCCAGCAGCACGTGGACAGAGTCCGGGGAGCTGTTTTTT
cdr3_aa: CASSTWTESGELFF

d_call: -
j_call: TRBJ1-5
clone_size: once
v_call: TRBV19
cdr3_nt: TGTGCCAGTAGTCCCAGGGGCATCGATCAGCCCCAGCATTTT
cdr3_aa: CASSPRGIDQPQHF

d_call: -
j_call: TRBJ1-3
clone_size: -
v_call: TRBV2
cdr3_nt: TGTGCCAGCAGTGAAGTCGGGGCCAGGACTGGAAACACCATATATTTT
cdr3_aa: CASSEVGARTGNTIYF

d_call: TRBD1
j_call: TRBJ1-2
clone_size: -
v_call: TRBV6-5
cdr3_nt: TGTGCCAGCAAAGGACAGGGTTGGGATGGCTACACCTTC
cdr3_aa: CASKGQGWDGYTF

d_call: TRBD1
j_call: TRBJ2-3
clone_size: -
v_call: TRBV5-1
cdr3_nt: TGCGCCAGCTTTCGCACAGGGGAAGGAGATACGCAGTATTTT
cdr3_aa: CASFRTGEGDTQYF

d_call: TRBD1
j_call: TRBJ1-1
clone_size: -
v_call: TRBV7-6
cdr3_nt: TGTGCCAGCAGCTTAGCTCCCCCCATGCAGGGGGCTTATACTGAAGCTTTCTTT
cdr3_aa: CASSLAPPMQGAYTEAFF

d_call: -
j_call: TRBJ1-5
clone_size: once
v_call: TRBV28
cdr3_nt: TGTGCCAGCAGTCCCCGTGTAGGGATTAGGAATCAGCCCCAGCATTTT
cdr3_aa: CASSPRVGIRNQPQHF

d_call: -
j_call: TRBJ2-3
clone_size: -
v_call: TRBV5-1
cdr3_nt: TGCGCCAGCTCTGCGGAGCGGAGAGGAGATACGCAGTATTTT
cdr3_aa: CASSAERRGDTQYF

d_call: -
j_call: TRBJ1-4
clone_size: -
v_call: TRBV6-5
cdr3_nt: TGTGCCAGCAGTTACTCCATTGCAACTAATGAAAAACTGTTTTTT
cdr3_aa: CASSYSIATNEKLFF

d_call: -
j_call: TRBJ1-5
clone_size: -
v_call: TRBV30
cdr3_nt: TGTGCCTGGAGAAAAGGAGGACCAGGGCAAGGCAATCAGCCCCAGCATTTT
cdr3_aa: CAWRKGGPGQGNQPQHF

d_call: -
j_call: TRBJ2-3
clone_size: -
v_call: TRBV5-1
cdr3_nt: TGCGCCAGCAGTACAGGTTTAATTCGCACAGATACGCAGTATTTT
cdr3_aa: CASSTGLIRTDTQYF

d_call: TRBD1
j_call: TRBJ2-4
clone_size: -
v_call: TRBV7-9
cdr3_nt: TGTGCCAGCAGCTTAGGACAGGGTGGAAACATTCAGTACTTC
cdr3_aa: CASSLGQGGNIQYF

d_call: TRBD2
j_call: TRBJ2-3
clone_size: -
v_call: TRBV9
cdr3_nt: TGTGCCAGCAGCCCCTTGGGAGGGCCTATCCCGGATACGCAGTATTTT
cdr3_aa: CASSPLGGPIPDTQYF

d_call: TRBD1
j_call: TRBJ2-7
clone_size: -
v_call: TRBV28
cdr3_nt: TGTGCCAGCAGTTCCTCCGGGACAGGGATTTACGAGCAGTACTTC
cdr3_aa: CASSSSGTGIYEQYF

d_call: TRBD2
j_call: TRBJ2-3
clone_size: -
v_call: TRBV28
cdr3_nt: TGTGCCAGCAGTCCTCTAGCGGGCACAGATACGCAGTATTTT
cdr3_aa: CASSPLAGTDTQYF

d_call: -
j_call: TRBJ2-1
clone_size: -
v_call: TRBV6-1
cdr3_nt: TGTGCCAGCAGTGAAAGGATATTTGGGGACGGGGTGTCTTATGAGCAGTTCTTC
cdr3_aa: CASSERIFGDGVSYEQFF

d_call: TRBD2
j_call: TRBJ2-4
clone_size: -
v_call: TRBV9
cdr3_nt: TGTGCCAGCAGCATTAGCGGGAATGGTCGGGAGAACATTCAGTACTTC
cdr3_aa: CASSISGNGRENIQYF

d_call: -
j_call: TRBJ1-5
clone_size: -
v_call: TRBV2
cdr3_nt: TGTGCCAGCAGGGCACAGGGCCTCGTCAATCAGCCCCAGCATTTT
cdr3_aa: CASRAQGLVNQPQHF

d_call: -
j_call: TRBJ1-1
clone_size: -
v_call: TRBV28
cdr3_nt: TGTGCCAGCACCCCTAGGAGCACTGAAGCTTTCTTT
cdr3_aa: CASTPRSTEAFF

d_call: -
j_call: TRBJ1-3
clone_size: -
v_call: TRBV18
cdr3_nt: TGTGCCAGCTCACCCATGCTCGACCTGCCTGGAAACACCATATATTTT
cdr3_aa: CASSPMLDLPGNTIYF

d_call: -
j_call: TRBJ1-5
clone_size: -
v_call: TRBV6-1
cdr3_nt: TGTGCCAGCACCCGATGGGAGGGCCCAGGTCAGCCCCAGCATTTT
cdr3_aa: CASTRWEGPGQPQHF

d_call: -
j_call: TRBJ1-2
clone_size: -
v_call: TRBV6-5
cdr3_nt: TGTGCCAGCAGTTACTCGCGACAGGTTAACTATGGCTACACCTTC
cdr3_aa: CASSYSRQVNYGYTF

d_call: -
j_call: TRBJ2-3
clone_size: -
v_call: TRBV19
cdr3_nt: TGTGCCAGCGTATCTGCGGGCTCTAGCACAGATACGCAGTATTTT
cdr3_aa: CASVSAGSSTDTQYF

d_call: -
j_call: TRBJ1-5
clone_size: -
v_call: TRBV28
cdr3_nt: TGTGCCAGCACGTCTAATCAGCCCCAGCATTTT
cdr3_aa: CASTSNQPQHF

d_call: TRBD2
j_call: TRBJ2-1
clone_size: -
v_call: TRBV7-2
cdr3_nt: TGTGCCAGCAGCCTAAGGACTAGCGATGAGCAGTTCTTC
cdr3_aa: CASSLRTSDEQFF

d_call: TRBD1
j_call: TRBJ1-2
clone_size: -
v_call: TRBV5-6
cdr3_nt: TGTGCCAGCAGTTGGGACAGGGTTTTGGCAGACACCTTC
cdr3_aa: CASSWDRVLADTF

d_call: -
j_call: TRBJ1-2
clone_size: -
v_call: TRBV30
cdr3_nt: TGTGCTGTCCATCAGATCCGGGGTCCTAACTATGGCTACACCTTC
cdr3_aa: CAVHQIRGPNYGYTF

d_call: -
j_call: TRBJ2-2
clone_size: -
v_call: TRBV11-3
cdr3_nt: TGTGCCAGCAGCTTAGGGCAGGGGTACACCGGGGAGCTGTTTTTT
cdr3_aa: CASSLGQGYTGELFF

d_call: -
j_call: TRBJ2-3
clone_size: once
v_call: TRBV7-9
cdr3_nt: TGTGCCAATACGGACGGGTTGGATACGCAGTATTTT
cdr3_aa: CANTDGLDTQYF

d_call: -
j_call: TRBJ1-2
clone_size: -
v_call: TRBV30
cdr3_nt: TGTGCCTGGACCCCTGGGAACTATGGCTACACCTTC
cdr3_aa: CAWTPGNYGYTF

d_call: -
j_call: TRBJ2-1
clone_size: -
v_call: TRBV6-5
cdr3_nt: TGTGCCAGCACCCCATGGGGGTCGAGGGACAATGAGCAGTTCTTC
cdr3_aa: CASTPWGSRDNEQFF

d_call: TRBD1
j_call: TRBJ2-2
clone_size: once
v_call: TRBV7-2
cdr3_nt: TGTGCCAGCAGCTTAACAGGGGGCAACACCGGGGAGCTGTTTTTT
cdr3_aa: CASSLTGGNTGELFF

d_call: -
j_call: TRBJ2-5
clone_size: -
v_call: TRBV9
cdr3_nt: TGTGCCAGCAGCGTAGGGGGGGACCAAGAGACCCAGTACTTC
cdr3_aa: CASSVGGDQETQYF

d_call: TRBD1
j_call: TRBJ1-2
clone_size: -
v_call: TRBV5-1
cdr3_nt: TGCGCCAGCAGCTTGAGACAGGGTTCGTGGGGCTACACCTTC
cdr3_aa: CASSLRQGSWGYTF

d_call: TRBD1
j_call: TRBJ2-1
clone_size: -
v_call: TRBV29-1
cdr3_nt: TGCAGCGGAGGGGGCGGTTACAATGAGCAGTTCTTC
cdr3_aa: CSGGGGYNEQFF